This TCR beta chain appears in the sequencing data of a study of cytomegalovirus exposure and HLA in healthy donors. General observations from the study: TCR beta V- and J-gene trimming, according to a later analysis, was linked to a missense DCLRE1C variant. The analysis excluded some indistinguishable V segments, including TRBV6-2 and TRBV6-3. Researchers counted approximately 160 TCR beta chains as cytomegalovirus-associated.

Per the germline V gene, CDR1 is MDHEN and CDR2 is SYDVKM. With 7 bases clipped from V and 4 bases from J, the junction kept 2 bases outside the gene matches. CDR3 length: 13 residues. On this clone itself: What it recognizes is unknown.

It was with 60 Vbeta and 13 Jbeta primers that the PCR ran. Source study methods: As a later analysis found, there were tens of millions of unique TCR beta chains, of which around 10 million were shared. Repertoires were generated with immunoSEQ multiplex PCR, while TCRdb's copy carries only in-frame clones and drops some. V and J calls and clone size are given by that table; D and trimming were obtained from the DNA. Here the sample spans over 150,000 clones, around three quarters being singletons. The genes are TRBV28 and TRBJ2-7; 12 bases line up with TRBD2. The sample was PBMCs. The TCR originated in a man younger than 45 in good health and CMV-seropositive. For the CDR3, the DNA is TGTGCCAGCACTAGCGGGGGGGCGTACGAGCAGTACTTC. Protein product: CASTSGGAYEQYF.